Here is one T cell receptor beta chain with its context. This table comes from immunoSEQ multiplex PCR, and its TCRdb copy is limited to in-frame clones, with some not included. The table includes 150,000 to 250,000 clones, approximately 84% detected once. The data were obtained in a study of blood T cell repertoires in COVID-19. Deletions cut 0 bases from V and 3 bases from J, with 9 bases between. CDR1 is MNHEY and CDR2 is SVGAGI in the germline V gene. The CDR3 has 16 amino acids. Sequenced sample: PBMCs or T cells enriched from blood (not recorded which). The chain joins TRBV6-5 to TRBJ1-6, with unresolved D. The TCR sequence derives from a man aged 40-49 years who had recovered from COVID-19. The CDR3 sequence: CASSYSLRSYNSPLHF. Written as DNA, the CDR3 is TGTGCCAGCAGTTACTCTCTACGGAGCTATAATTCACCCCTCCACTTT.